Listed below are T cell receptor beta chains from one sample, sequenced in a study of blood T cell repertoires in COVID-19. The method was immunoSEQ multiplex PCR; TCRdb's version includes in-frame clones alone and lacks a portion of them. Among 200,000 to 250,000 clones listed, 88% were seen once. The sequenced material came from PBMCs or T cells enriched from blood (not recorded which). The origin of the receptors is a woman aged 25 to 39 who had been exposed to COVID-19. The CDR3 runs from the conserved cysteine through the conserved F or W. D genes are given only for firm matches. Size tells how often a clone was seen (once, few, many) or the class of an expanded clone, and some rows leave it out.

TRBJ2-7	TRBD2	once	TRBV2	CASTPPSGRSYEQYF	TGTGCCAGCACCCCCCCTAGCGGGCGTTCCTACGAGCAGTACTTC
TRBJ2-7	.	once	TRBV30	CAWSGLAYEQYF	TGTGCCTGGAGTGGACTGGCCTACGAGCAGTACTTC
TRBJ1-3	TRBD1	.	TRBV5-4	CASSPDRVASGNTIYF	TGTGCCAGCAGCCCGGACAGGGTAGCATCTGGAAACACCATATATTTT
TRBJ1-2	TRBD1	.	TRBV4-1	CASSQIRTGNYGYTF	TGCGCCAGCAGCCAGATTCGGACAGGGAACTATGGCTACACCTTC
TRBJ1-1	TRBD1	once	TRBV9	CASRAGDRMNTEAFF	TGTGCCAGCAGGGCCGGGGACAGAATGAACACTGAAGCTTTCTTT
TRBJ2-2	TRBD1	.	TRBV5-6	CASSSPGTGGWVAGELFF	TGTGCCAGCAGCTCCCCGGGGACAGGGGGCTGGGTAGCCGGGGAGCTGTTTTTT
TRBJ1-2	.	.	TRBV18	CASSPGRGANYGYTF	TGTGCCAGCTCACCAGGCAGGGGAGCTAACTATGGCTACACCTTC
TRBJ1-2	TRBD1	.	TRBV19	CASRGGQNYGYTF	TGTGCCAGTAGGGGGGGACAGAACTATGGCTACACCTTC
TRBJ2-7	TRBD2	once	TRBV29-1	CSVEPRGLAGEQYF	TGCAGCGTGGAACCCAGGGGACTAGCTGGCGAGCAGTACTTC
TRBJ2-7	TRBD2	.	TRBV5-1	CASSWTSGGYEQYF	TGCGCCAGCAGCTGGACTAGCGGGGGCTACGAGCAGTACTTC
TRBJ1-5	TRBD1	.	TRBV5-1	CASSVGQGRNQPQHF	TGCGCCAGCAGCGTAGGACAGGGGAGGAATCAGCCCCAGCATTTT
TRBJ2-7	TRBD1	.	TRBV19	CASSAGQGGYEQYF	TGTGCCAGTAGTGCGGGACAGGGAGGTTACGAGCAGTACTTC